This entry lists 29 T cell receptor beta chains sequenced from one sample in a study of blood T cell repertoires in COVID-19. Generated by immunoSEQ multiplex PCR, the TCRdb table keeps only in-frame clones and is missing some. Of around 110,000 clones listed, less than 95% are singletons. The material sequenced was peripheral blood. The receptors originated from a human donor with active COVID-19. The donor label of this sample is uncertain.

The chain is built from TRBV2 and TRBJ2-5; tentative D call: TRBD1 (6 bases). Trimming pared 8 bases from V and 1 base from J, leaving 14 bases between. Germline V CDR1 and CDR2: SNHLY, FYNNEI. CDR3 size: 14 residues. The CDR3 DNA reads as TGTGCCAGCGTACAGGGCTACCTCCAAGAGACCCAGTACTTC. It encodes CASVQGYLQETQYF. Full variable domain (rest looked up from reference TRBV2 and TRBJ2-5): EPEVTQTPSHQVTQMGQEVILRCVPISNHLYFYWYRQILGQKVEFLVSFYNNEISEKSEIFDDQFSVERPDGSNFTLKIRSTKLEDSAMYFCASVQGYLQETQYFGPGTRLLVL.

This chain uses TRBV18 with TRBJ2-1; the match to TRBD1 covers 7 bases. Trimming cost V 3 bases and J 4 bases; bases outside gene matches: 12. The CDR3 consists of 17 residues. CDR1 KGHSH and CDR2 LQKENI come from the germline V gene. CDR3 sequence (DNA): TGTGCCAGCTCACCTCCCGGAAGGACAGGCCCATACAATGAGCAGTTCTTC. Amino acid sequence: CASSPPGRTGPYNEQFF.

This clone was picked up a small number of times. This rearrangement joins TRBV15 to TRBJ2-3, with 9 bases matching TRBD1. CDR1 is LNHNV, CDR2 YYDKDF, per germline (reference sequence). Trimming at V came to 8 bases and at J to 2 bases, leaving 8 bases not matched to a gene. This CDR3 comprises 15 residues. The CDR3 bases are TGTGCCACCGGGACAGGGTTCGGAGTCACAGATACGCAGTATTTT. Translated, it gives CATGTGFGVTDTQYF.

The V call is TRBV4-3, the J call TRBJ2-7; 8 bases are a match to TRBD1. The CDR3 totals 12 residues. Looked up from germline, CDR1 is LGHNA and CDR2 is YSLEER. V was clipped by 0 bases and J by 13 bases; unmatched bases: 5. The DNA for the CDR3 is TGCGCCAGCAGCCAAGATCGACAGGGGCACTACTTC. This sequence encodes CASSQDRQGHYF.

The chain joins TRBV20-1 to TRBJ1-4; maybe TRBD1 (5 bases). This CDR3 comprises 17 residues. V lost 3 bases, J lost 7 bases, and 24 bases lay in between. Germline-derived CDR1 and CDR2 are DFQATT and SNEGSKA (reference sequence). The DNA for the CDR3 is TGCAGTGCTAGTGGGGCAACTTTCACGTCAGACCCTGAAAAACTGTTTTTT. Translation gives CSASGATFTSDPEKLFF.

This clone has a handful of counts. The chain uses TRBV27 and TRBJ1-1, with 8 bases fitting TRBD1. V was pared by 6 bases and J by 5 bases, with 14 bases of the junction left unmatched. Germline V gene sequence: CDR1 MNHEY, CDR2 SMNVEV (reference sequence). There are 16 residues in the CDR3. CDR3 DNA sequence: TGTGCCAGCAGAGATTATCAGAACAGGGGGGAGACTGAAGCTTTCTTT. It codes for CASRDYQNRGETEAFF.

The chain joins TRBV6-5 to TRBJ1-2, with a tentative D call TRBD1 (5 bases). From germline, CDR1 is MNHEY and CDR2 SVGAGI. The CDR3 is made up of 15 amino acids. This chain's CDR3 is CAINTKGTTRYGYTF. DNA for the CDR3: TGTGCTATAAATACTAAGGGGACTACCCGCTATGGCTACACCTTC.

The chain is built from TRBV4-1 and TRBJ1-2; no reliable D call. V was shortened by 0 bases and J by 8 bases, with 10 bases between the two germline ends. Germline assignment: CDR1 MGHRA and CDR2 YSYEKL. This CDR3 has 13 residues. Here the CDR3 DNA reads TGCGCCAGCAGCCAAGATCCGGGTGGCGGCTACACCTTC. Its translation is CASSQDPGGGYTF.

The chain links TRBV19 to TRBJ2-5; D gene unclear. Germline CDR1 LNHDA, CDR2 SQIVND (reference sequence). CDR3 length equals 15 residues. V dropped 5 bases and J dropped 3 bases, with 16 bases sitting between them. The CDR3 sequence: CASSAGLGKEETQYF. The CDR3 coding sequence is TGTGCCAGTAGTGCCGGTCTAGGTAAAGAAGAGACCCAGTACTTC.

The CDR3 DNA is TGTGCCAGCAGCTTGGATTGGCAGGGGTACAATGAGCAGTTCTTC. The encoded protein is CASSLDWQGYNEQFF. The chain links TRBV5-4 to TRBJ2-1, with D perhaps TRBD1 (6 bases). V lost 0 bases, J lost 4 bases, and 11 bases lay in between. The CDR3 is made up of 15 amino acids. Germline CDR1 and CDR2: SGHNT and YYREEE (reference sequence).

The rearrangement uses TRBV7-8 and TRBJ2-1; 8 bases are a match to TRBD2. The CDR3 sequence is 16 residues long. CDR1 is SGHVS, CDR2 FQNEAQ, per germline. V dropped 3 bases and J dropped 9; count of bases not matched to a gene: 13. Written as DNA, the CDR3 is TGTGCCAGCAGCTTCCCAGCGGGGGCCTCGGGTTCTGAGCAGTTCTTC. Residues: CASSFPAGASGSEQFF.

This sequence joins TRBV20-1 and TRBJ2-3, with D unclear. CDR1 and CDR2 from the germline V gene are DFQATT and SNEGSKA (reference sequence). This CDR3 contains 11 residues. CDR3: CSLAPGDTQYF. The CDR3 nucleotides are TGCAGCCTGGCACCGGGAGATACGCAGTATTTT.

The chain links TRBV7-2 to TRBJ1-5; weak D call: TRBD1 (6 bases). This CDR3 has 14 amino acids. Germline lookup yields CDR1 SGHTA and CDR2 FQGNSA. Trimming took 5 bases from V and 3 from J, leaving 11 bases between them. CDR3 DNA: TGTGCCAGCAGCCCTACAGGGAACAATCAGCCCCAGCATTTT. Encoded protein: CASSPTGNNQPQHF.

The genes are TRBV4-3 and TRBJ1-2, with 7 bases fitting TRBD1. Germline V gives CDR1 LGHNA, CDR2 YSLEER. The trim removed 4 bases at V and 2 bases at J, leaving 16 bases unmatched. The CDR3 consists of 18 residues. CDR3 coding DNA: TGCGCCAGCAGCCCATTAAACCGGGACAGCGATCCAAACTATGGCTACACCTTC. Protein sequence: CASSPLNRDSDPNYGYTF.

This chain connects TRBV5-8 to TRBJ1-3; no reliable D call. The ends were cut back, 5 bases at V and 2 bases at J, with 11 bases in the middle. Germline V gene sequence: CDR1 SGHTS, CDR2 YDEGEE. The CDR3 spans 14 residues. CDR3 coding DNA: TGTGCCAGCAGGACGGGTCTTCCTGGAAACACCATATATTTT. This encodes CASRTGLPGNTIYF.

This chain connects TRBV4-3 to TRBJ1-4; 7 nucleotides match TRBD1. The CDR3 spans 15 residues. From germline, CDR1 is LGHNA and CDR2 YSLEER. V trimming: 1 base; J trimming: 8 bases; junction bases outside the gene matches: 7. CDR3 in amino acids: CASSQGTGAGEKLFF. The CDR3 region has the DNA TGCGCCAGCAGCCAAGGAACAGGGGCGGGGGAAAAACTGTTTTTT.

This chain joins TRBV10-3 and TRBJ1-2; TRBD1 matches 7 bases. CDR1 is ENHRY and CDR2 is SYGVKD in the germline V gene. V shed 0 bases, J shed 5 bases, and the junction held 3 bases outside the gene matches. The CDR3 is 14 residues long. The CDR3 DNA is TGTGCCATCAGTGAGTCATCGGACAGGTATGGCTACACCTTC. Translation gives CAISESSDRYGYTF.

The chain links TRBV6-2 or TRBV6-3 to TRBJ1-5; D might be TRBD1 (5 bases). The V and J ends lost 6 bases and 2 bases respectively, with 8 bases between them. Germline CDR1 MNHEY, CDR2 SVGEGT. The CDR3 length is 13 residues. In DNA, the CDR3 is TGTGCCAGCAGCGTACAGGGCAATCAGCCCCAGCATTTT. This codes for CASSVQGNQPQHF.

This chain links TRBV27 with TRBJ2-3; D might be TRBD2 (6 bases). The V gene lost 1 base and the J gene lost 4 bases, with 6 bases spanning the gap. The germline CDR1 and CDR2 sequences are MNHEY and SMNVEV (reference sequence). The CDR3 length is 13 residues. Here the CDR3 reads CASSLWGADTQYF. The CDR3, as DNA: TGTGCCAGCAGTTTATGGGGGGCAGATACGCAGTATTTT.

The rearrangement links TRBV2 to TRBJ2-5, with TRBD1 identical over 9 bases. Germline V gene data show CDR1 as SNHLY and CDR2 as FYNNEI. There are 18 residues in the CDR3. After removal of 5 bases from V and 4 bases from J, the junction contained 17 bases not matched to a gene. The CDR3, as DNA: TGTGCCAGCAGTTTGGGACAGGGAAGGGGGAGAGATGGAGAGACCCAGTACTTC. Translated, it gives CASSLGQGRGRDGETQYF.

The chain joins TRBV7-2 to TRBJ1-6; 7 positions agree with TRBD1. Germline V gene data show CDR1 as SGHTA and CDR2 as FQGNSA. CDR3 size: 16 residues. J gave up 7 bases and V 5 bases, and 11 bases lay outside the gene matches. CDR3 DNA sequence: TGTGCCAGCAGCCCACAACCGACAGGGACCAATTCACCCCTCCACTTT. Protein: CASSPQPTGTNSPLHF. The whole variable domain, remainder taken from reference TRBV7-2 and TRBJ1-6, is GAGVSQSPSNKVTEKGKDVELRCDPISGHTALYWYRQSLGQGLEFLIYFQGNSAPDKSGLPSDRFSAERTGGSVSTLTIQRTQQEDSAVYLCASSPQPTGTNSPLHFGNGTRLTVT.

This clone appeared a single time. In the same sample, other DNA sequences code for this CDR3. The chain couples TRBV19 to TRBJ1-5, with 7 bases matching TRBD1. This CDR3 is 14 amino acids long. Unmatched junction bases numbered 3, after V lost 2 bases and J lost 5 bases. Germline assignment: CDR1 LNHDA and CDR2 SQIVND (reference sequence). The CDR3 coding sequence is TGTGCCAGTAGTATATGGACAGGAGATCAGCCCCAGCATTTT. It yields the protein CASSIWTGDQPQHF.

The CDR3: CASSGLGAEGYTF. Written as DNA, the CDR3 is TGCGCCAGCAGCGGCCTGGGGGCGGAAGGCTACACCTTC. The chain couples TRBV5-1 to TRBJ1-2; D is perhaps TRBD1 (6 bases). V was trimmed by 4 bases and J by 8 bases, leaving 15 bases between them. CDR3 size: 13 residues. Germline V lookup: CDR1 SGHRS, CDR2 YFSETQ.

For this clone: The sample carries other DNA sequences with the same CDR3. J is TRBJ1-2 and V is TRBV28; 8 bases are shared with TRBD1. This CDR3 contains 14 residues. CDR1 and CDR2 from the germline V gene are MDHEN and SYDVKM. V lost 6 bases, J lost 4 bases, and 7 bases stayed unmatched. The CDR3 DNA reads TGTGCCAGCAGCTCTCAGGGGGCTGGCTATGGCTACACCTTC. It specifies CASSSQGAGYGYTF.

This chain connects TRBV4-1 to TRBJ2-3; 10 bases fit TRBD1. Per the germline V gene, CDR1 is MGHRA and CDR2 is YSYEKL. Trimming took 1 base from V and 8 from J; bases not matched to a gene: 9. The CDR3 runs to 16 residues. CDR3 DNA sequence: TGCGCCAGCAGCCAAGGCCCGAGACAGGGGGCGACTACGCAGTATTTT. This encodes CASSQGPRQGATTQYF.

V and J are TRBV19 and TRBJ1-1; D remains unclear. Germline V gene sequence: CDR1 LNHDA, CDR2 SQIVND (reference sequence). Trimming removed 5 bases at V and 4 bases at J, with 17 bases between. The CDR3 is 15 amino acids. For the CDR3, the DNA is TGTGCCAGTAGTCCCTATCCCCCCGGGGTCACTGAAGCTTTCTTT. Residues: CASSPYPPGVTEAFF.

The rearrangement uses TRBV3-1 (or the pseudogene TRBV3-2) and TRBJ2-5, with D uncertain. Germline V gives CDR1 LGHDT, CDR2 YNNKEL (reference sequence). V gave up 0 bases and J gave up 4 bases, with 12 bases separating them. The CDR3 covers 15 residues. CDR3 protein: CASSQDTLSPETQYF. As DNA, the CDR3 is TGTGCCAGCAGCCAAGATACACTATCCCCAGAGACCCAGTACTTC.

The V gene is TRBV18, the J gene TRBJ2-7, with D perhaps TRBD1 (5 bases). There are 14 residues in the CDR3. Germline loops: CDR1 KGHSH, CDR2 LQKENI. Trimming shortened V by 3 bases and J by 2 bases, and 11 bases separated the two germline ends. CDR3 DNA: TGTGCCAGCTCACCGCGACAGCCGGCCTACGAGCAGTACTTC. This codes for CASSPRQPAYEQYF.

The chain recombines TRBV4-2 with TRBJ1-1, with 7 positions matching TRBD1. Germline CDR1 LGHNA, CDR2 YNFKEQ. The CDR3 is 14 residues long. Trimming removed 1 base from V and 5 bases from J; junction bases left unmatched: 4. The CDR3 nucleotides are TGTGCCAGCAGCCAAGGACAGGGTATGACTGAAGCTTTCTTT. Protein product: CASSQGQGMTEAFF.